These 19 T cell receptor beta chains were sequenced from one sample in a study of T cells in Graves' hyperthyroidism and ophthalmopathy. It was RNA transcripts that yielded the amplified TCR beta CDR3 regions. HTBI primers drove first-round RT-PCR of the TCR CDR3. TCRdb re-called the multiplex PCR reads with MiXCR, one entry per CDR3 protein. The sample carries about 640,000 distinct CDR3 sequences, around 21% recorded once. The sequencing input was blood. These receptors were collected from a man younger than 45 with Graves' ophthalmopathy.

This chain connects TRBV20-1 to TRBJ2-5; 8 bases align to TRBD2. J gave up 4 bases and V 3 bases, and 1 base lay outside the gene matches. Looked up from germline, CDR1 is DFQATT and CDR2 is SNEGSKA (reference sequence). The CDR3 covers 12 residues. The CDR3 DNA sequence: TGCAGTGCTAGCCGGGGGGGAGAGACCCAGTACTTC. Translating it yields CSASRGGETQYF.

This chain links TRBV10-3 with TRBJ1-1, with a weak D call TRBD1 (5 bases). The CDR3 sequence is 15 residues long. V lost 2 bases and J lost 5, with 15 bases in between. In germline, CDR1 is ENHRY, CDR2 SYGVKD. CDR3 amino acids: CAISEARQGKTEAFF. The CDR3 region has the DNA TGTGCCATCAGTGAGGCGAGGCAGGGAAAGACTGAAGCTTTCTTT.

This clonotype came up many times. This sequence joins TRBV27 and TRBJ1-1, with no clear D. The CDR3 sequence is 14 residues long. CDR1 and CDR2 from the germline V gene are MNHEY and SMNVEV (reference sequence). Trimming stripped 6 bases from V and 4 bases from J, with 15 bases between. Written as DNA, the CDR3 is TGTGCCAGCAGGAAGGGCGTCCGTTTCACTGAAGCTTTCTTT. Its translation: CASRKGVRFTEAFF.

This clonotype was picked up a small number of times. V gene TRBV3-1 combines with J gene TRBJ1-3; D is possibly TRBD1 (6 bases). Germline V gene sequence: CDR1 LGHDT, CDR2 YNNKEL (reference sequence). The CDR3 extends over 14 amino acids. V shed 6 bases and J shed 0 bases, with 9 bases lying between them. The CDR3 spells CASSRDTSGNTIYF. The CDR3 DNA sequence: TGTGCCAGCAGTCGGGACACCTCTGGAAACACCATATATTTT.

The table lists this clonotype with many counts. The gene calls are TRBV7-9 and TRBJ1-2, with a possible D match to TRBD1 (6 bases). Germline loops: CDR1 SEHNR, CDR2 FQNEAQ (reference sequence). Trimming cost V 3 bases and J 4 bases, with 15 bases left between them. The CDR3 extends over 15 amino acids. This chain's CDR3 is CASSFGGRRLYGYTF. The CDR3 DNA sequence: TGTGCCAGCAGCTTCGGGGGGCGCCGTCTCTATGGCTACACCTTC.

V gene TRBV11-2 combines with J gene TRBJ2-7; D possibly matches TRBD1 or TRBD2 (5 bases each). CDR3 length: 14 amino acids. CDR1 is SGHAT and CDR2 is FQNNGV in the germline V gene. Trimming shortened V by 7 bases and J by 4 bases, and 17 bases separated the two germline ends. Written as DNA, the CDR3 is TGTGCCAGCAATTGGGGGAGCGGACCATACGAGCAGTACTTC. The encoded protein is CASNWGSGPYEQYF.

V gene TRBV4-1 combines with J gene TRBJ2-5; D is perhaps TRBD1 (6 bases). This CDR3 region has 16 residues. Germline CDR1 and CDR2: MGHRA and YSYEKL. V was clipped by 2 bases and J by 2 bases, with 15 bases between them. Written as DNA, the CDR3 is TGCGCCAGCAGCCAAAACAGGGCCGGGCCGCAAGAGACCCAGTACTTC. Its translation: CASSQNRAGPQETQYF.

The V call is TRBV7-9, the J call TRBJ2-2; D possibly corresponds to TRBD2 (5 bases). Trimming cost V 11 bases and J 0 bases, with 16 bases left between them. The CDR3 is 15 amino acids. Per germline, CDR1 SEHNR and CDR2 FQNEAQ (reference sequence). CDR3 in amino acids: CAVVPRGPNTGELFF. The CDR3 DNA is TGTGCCGTCGTGCCAAGAGGGCCGAACACCGGGGAGCTGTTTTTT.

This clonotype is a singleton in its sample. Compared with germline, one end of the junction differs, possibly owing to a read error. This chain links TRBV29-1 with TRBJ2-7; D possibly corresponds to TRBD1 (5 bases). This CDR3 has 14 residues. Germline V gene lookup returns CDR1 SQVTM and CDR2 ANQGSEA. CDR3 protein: CSVEDSPIYGEQYF. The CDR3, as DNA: TGCAGCGTCGAAGACAGTCCGATATATGGCGAGCAGTACTTC.

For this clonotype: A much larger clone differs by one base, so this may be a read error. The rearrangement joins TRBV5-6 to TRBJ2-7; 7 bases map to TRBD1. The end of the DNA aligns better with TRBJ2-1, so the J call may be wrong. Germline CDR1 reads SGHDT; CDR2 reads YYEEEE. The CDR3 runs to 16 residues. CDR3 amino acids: CASSLRSGTVSYEQFF. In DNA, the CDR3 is TGTGCCAGCAGCTTACGCTCCGGGACAGTCTCCTACGAGCAGTTCTTC.

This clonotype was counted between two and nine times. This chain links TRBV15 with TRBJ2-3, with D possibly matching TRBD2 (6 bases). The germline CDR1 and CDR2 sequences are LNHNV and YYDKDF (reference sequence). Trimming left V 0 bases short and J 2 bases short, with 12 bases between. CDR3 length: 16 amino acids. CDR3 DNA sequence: TGTGCCACCAGCAGAGAGAGTAGCGGTAACACAGATACGCAGTATTTT. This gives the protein CATSRESSGNTDTQYF.

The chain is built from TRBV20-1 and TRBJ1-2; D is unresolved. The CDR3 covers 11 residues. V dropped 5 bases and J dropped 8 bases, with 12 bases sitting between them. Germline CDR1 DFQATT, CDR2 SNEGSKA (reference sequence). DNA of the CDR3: TGCAGTGCTGAGAGAGGGCTCGGCTACACCTTC. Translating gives CSAERGLGYTF.

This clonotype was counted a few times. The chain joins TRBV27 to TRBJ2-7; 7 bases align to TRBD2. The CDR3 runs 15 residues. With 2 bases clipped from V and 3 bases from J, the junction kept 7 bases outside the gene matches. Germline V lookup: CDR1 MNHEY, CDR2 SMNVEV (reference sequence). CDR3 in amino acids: CASSLVGGRGYEQYF. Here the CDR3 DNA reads TGTGCCAGCAGTTTAGTTGGCGGGAGAGGCTACGAGCAGTACTTC.

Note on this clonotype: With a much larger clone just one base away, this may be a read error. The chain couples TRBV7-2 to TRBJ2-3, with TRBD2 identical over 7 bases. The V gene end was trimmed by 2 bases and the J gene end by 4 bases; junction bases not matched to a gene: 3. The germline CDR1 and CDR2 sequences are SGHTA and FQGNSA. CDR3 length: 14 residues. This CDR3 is CASSLSSGPDTQYF. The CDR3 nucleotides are TGTGCCAGCAGCTTATCTAGCGGTCCAGATACGCAGTATTTT.

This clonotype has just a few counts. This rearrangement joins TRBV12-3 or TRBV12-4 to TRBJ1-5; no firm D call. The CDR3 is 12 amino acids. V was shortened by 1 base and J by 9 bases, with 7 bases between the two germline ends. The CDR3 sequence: CASSLGSWPQHF. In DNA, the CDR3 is TGTGCCAGCAGTTTAGGTAGTTGGCCCCAGCATTTT.

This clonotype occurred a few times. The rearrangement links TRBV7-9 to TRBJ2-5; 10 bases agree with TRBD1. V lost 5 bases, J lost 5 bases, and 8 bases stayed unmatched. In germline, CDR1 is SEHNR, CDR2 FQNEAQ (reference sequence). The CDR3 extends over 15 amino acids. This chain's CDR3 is CASSLGTGETETQYF. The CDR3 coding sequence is TGTGCCAGCAGCCTAGGGACAGGGGAAACGGAGACCCAGTACTTC.

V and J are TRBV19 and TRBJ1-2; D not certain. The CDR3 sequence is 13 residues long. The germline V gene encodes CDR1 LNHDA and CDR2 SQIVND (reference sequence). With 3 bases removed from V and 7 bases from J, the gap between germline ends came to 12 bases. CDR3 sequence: CASSIPSASGYTF. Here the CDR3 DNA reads TGTGCCAGTAGTATCCCATCGGCGAGTGGCTACACCTTC.

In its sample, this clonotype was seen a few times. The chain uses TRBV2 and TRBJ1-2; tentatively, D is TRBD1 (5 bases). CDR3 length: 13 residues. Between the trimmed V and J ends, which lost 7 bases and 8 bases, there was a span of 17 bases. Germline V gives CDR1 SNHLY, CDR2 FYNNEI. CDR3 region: CASTRRDARGYTF. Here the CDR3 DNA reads TGTGCCAGCACCCGCCGGGACGCTAGGGGCTACACCTTC.

Written as DNA, the CDR3 is TGTGCCAGCGCCTCTGGAAACACCATATATTTT. Amino acid sequence: CASASGNTIYF. This chain connects TRBV6-1 to TRBJ1-3, with unresolved D. The CDR3 runs to 11 residues. The germline gives CDR1 MNHNS, CDR2 SASEGT. The V and J ends lost 8 bases and 0 bases respectively, with 2 bases between them.